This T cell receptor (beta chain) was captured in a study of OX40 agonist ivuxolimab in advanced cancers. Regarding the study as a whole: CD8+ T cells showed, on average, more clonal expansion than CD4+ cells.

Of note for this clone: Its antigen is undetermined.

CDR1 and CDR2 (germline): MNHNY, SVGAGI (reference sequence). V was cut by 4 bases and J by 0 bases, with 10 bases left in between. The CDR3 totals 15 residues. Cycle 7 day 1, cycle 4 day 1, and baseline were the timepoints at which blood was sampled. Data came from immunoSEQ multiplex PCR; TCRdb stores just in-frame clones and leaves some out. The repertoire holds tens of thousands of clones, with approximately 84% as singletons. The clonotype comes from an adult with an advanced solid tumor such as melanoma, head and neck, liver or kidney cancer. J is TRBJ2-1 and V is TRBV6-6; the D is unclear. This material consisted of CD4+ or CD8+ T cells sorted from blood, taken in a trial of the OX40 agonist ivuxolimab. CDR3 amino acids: CASSFKGFSYNEQFF. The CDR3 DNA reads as TGTGCCAGCAGTTTTAAGGGTTTCTCCTACAATGAGCAGTTCTTC.